Sequencing of this T cell receptor beta chain was carried out in a study of blood T cells in healthy people across ages (dated by TCRdb to about 2015). About the investigation overall: In model experiments, roughly one uniquely barcoded TCR beta cDNA molecule per two T cells was captured by template switching. To track age-related changes in TCR beta repertoire diversity, the study relied on deep sequencing normalized with unique cDNA molecular identifiers. The donors were divided into four age groups: young (average 16 years), middle-aged (about 39), aged (about 62) and long-lived (more than 75). Donors of different ages were randomly distributed across sequencing lanes to avoid experimental bias. Using the same blood draw, the study looked at two additional independent replicas of 1 million unique cDNA reads for two donors, one aged 18 to 30 and the other aged 80 or older.

Results and caveats for the whole study, not just this receptor: Compared with the aged group, the long-lived group had more naive CD4+ T cells, fewer expanded clones and increased TCR diversity, a pattern suggesting age selection. Estimates of total diversity based on one million sequenced T cells were regarded as lower bounds and as underestimates. Observed TCR beta diversity per million T cells fell roughly linearly with age, and a significant reduction was already apparent by age roughly 40. The CMV infection status of donors was not known, potentially confounding age-related changes in expanded clonotypes. Observed TCR beta diversity correlated strongly with the percentage of naive T cells measured by flow cytometry. Because profiling used bulk unsorted PBMCs, naive and antigen-experienced compartments could not be compared conclusively.

To note about this clonotype: The target of this receptor is not known. Base qualities were left out, and no much larger clone turns up one base away.

Receptor amplification or capture employed 5' RACE. Reads for this sample came from an Illumina HiSeq 2500. A second about 7 to 11 cycle PCR used a sample-barcoded 5' primer and a J-beta primer mix. A template-switch 5' adaptor carrying 12 random nucleotides introduced a unique molecular identifier onto each TCR beta cDNA molecule. Each sample yielded at least 3 million CDR3-containing paired-end reads. First-strand cDNA was synthesized from all RNA with the Mint cDNA synthesis kit, primed by a TRBC-specific oligonucleotide. Following uracil-DNA glycosylase treatment, a first 18-cycle PCR with universal primers M1SS and BC2_uni_R was performed on all cDNA. Regarding the original processing steps: Each sample was normalized by randomly selecting 1 million high-quality reads, each carrying a distinct molecular identifier. Instead of being binned into consensus sequences, reads that shared molecular identifiers were thrown out. MiTCR, run with a Q25 quality threshold and the strictest error-elimination algorithm, handled CDR3 identification, clonotype clustering and error correction. A nonparametric unseen species model with Euler transformation was used to estimate a lower bound on total TCR beta diversity. In TCRdb, the public reads were trimmed at Q25 with fastp and aligned with MiXCR, with productive beta chains retained. Entries that share a CDR3 protein sequence are merged under the most common genes and DNA. TCRdb assigned the V and J calls; the authors' analysis was not used. The sample includes 550,000 to 700,000 distinct CDR3 sequences, with approximately 30% observed a single time. Of the sample, less than 20% falls within the top ten clones.

Donors were 39 systemically healthy Caucasian individuals from Russia aged roughly 6 to 90 years. Each donor gave about 9.7 milliliters of peripheral blood, drawn into EDTA-treated Vacutainer tubes. Ficoll-Paque density-gradient centrifugation was used to isolate PBMCs, with at least 6.5 million obtained per sample. Total RNA was extracted from PBMCs with Trizol reagent, with at least 5 micrograms obtained per sample. Naive CD45RAhigh/CD27high T cell percentages were measured by flow cytometry on a PBMC aliquot from every donor. V drops 4 bases and J drops 6 bases, leaving 12 bases in between. The CDR3 runs 14 residues from the cysteine to the phenylalanine. Only CDR3 DNA is held: 42 bases, read in frame from base 1.

Rearrangement joined TRBV12-3 or TRBV12-4 to TRBJ2-2; the D gene is unclear. Sequenced material: blood. The sequence was obtained from a woman between 65 and 79 years old in good health. The CDR3 in this case is CASSYSGNPGELFF. At the DNA level, the sequence is TGTGCCAGCAGTTACAGTGGAAATCCCGGGGAGCTGTTTTTT.